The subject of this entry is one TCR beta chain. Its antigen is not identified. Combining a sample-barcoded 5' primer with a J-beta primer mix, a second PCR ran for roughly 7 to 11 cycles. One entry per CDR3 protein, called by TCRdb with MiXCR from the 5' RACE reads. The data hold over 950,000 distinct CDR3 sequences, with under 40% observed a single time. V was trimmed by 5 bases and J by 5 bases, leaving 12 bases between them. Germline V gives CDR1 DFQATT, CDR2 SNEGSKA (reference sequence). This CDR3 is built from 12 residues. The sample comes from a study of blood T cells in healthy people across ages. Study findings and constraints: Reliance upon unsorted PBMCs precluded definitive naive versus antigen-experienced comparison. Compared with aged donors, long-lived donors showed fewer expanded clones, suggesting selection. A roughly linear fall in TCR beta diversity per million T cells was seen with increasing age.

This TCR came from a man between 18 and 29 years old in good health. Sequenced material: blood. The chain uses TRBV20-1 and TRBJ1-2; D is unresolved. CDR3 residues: CSAGRSQYGYTF. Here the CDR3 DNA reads TGCAGTGCTGGCCGGTCGCAGTATGGCTACACCTTC.